One sample yielded the 8 T cell receptor beta chains listed below, sequenced in a study of OX40 agonist ivuxolimab in advanced cancers. Receptors were amplified or captured by the immunoSEQ multiplex PCR assay. This is the immuneACCESS table as TCRdb keeps it, with only in-frame sequences that have V and J called. A part of the clones is gone; compared with another copy, unresolved V genes explain less than half, and the rest is unexplained. This sample holds approximately 77,000 clones; 80% to 95% were observed only once. 9.5% to 12% of the sample comes from the top ten. This specimen consisted of CD4+ or CD8+ T cells sorted from blood, obtained in a trial of the OX40 agonist ivuxolimab. The source is an adult with an advanced solid tumor such as melanoma, head and neck, liver or kidney cancer.

This chain uses TRBV6-1 with TRBJ1-4, with a tentative D call TRBD1 (6 bases). Trimming left V 6 bases short and J 2 bases short, with 16 bases between. Germline V gene sequence: CDR1 MNHNS, CDR2 SASEGT. There are 16 residues in the CDR3. In DNA, the CDR3 is TGTGCCAGCAGGGAATACGTGGGGGCCACTAATGAAAAACTGTTTTTT. Residues: CASREYVGATNEKLFF.

The rearrangement uses TRBV19 and TRBJ2-4; D could derive from TRBD1 or TRBD2 (6 bases each). Per germline, CDR1 LNHDA and CDR2 SQIVND (reference sequence). Deletions cut 7 bases from V and 0 bases from J, with 34 bases between. There are 22 residues in the CDR3. Here the CDR3 DNA reads TGTGCCAGTACCCCAAAGGAGGGGGTAGGGACCCGGAGAAATTTAGCCAAAAACATTCAGTACTTC. As protein: CASTPKEGVGTRRNLAKNIQYF.

The rearrangement links TRBV13 to TRBJ1-2; 7 nucleotides agree with TRBD1. V shed 0 bases and J 4 bases; nucleotides not matched to a gene: 5. Looked up from germline, CDR1 is PRHDT and CDR2 is FYEKMQ (reference sequence). The length of the CDR3 is 15 residues. The DNA for the CDR3 is TGTGCCAGCAGCTTAGGCGGGGGACAGACCTATGGCTACACCTTC. This gives the protein CASSLGGGQTYGYTF.

The genes are TRBV5-4 and TRBJ2-2; D is possibly TRBD2 (5 bases). CDR1 is SGHNT, CDR2 YYREEE, per germline (reference sequence). Trimming shortened V by 3 bases and J by 6 bases, and 9 bases separated the two germline ends. CDR3 length: 13 residues. The CDR3 spells CASSYGGSGELFF. CDR3 coding DNA: TGTGCCAGCAGCTACGGAGGCTCCGGGGAGCTGTTTTTT.

V gene TRBV4-1 combines with J gene TRBJ2-5, with D hard to call. The germline V gene has CDR1 MGHRA and CDR2 YSYEKL. The CDR3 runs to 17 residues. The V end was cut by 0 bases, the J end by 2 bases, with 16 bases between. The CDR3 nucleotides read TGCGCCAGCAGCCAAGACGACCCCACCGTACTACAAGAGACCCAGTACTTC. As protein: CASSQDDPTVLQETQYF.

The chain combines TRBV19 with TRBJ1-1; 9 nucleotides align to TRBD1. CDR1 LNHDA and CDR2 SQIVND come from the germline V gene (reference sequence). The V segment lost 2 bases and the J segment 1 base; nucleotides outside the gene matches: 11. The CDR3 length is 18 residues. CDR3 protein: CASSIRGQGEGANTEAFF. In DNA, the CDR3 is TGTGCCAGTAGTATAAGGGGACAGGGAGAGGGTGCGAACACTGAAGCTTTCTTT. The full variable domain, its missing parts supplied by reference TRBV19 and TRBJ1-1, is DGGITQSPKYLFRKEGQNVTLSCEQNLNHDAMYWYRQDPGQGLRLIYYSQIVNDFQKGDIAEGYSVSREKKESFPLTVTSAQKNPTAFYLCASSIRGQGEGANTEAFFGQGTRLTVV.

To note about this clone: The same CDR3 is also encoded by other DNA sequences in this sample. This chain joins TRBV10-3 and TRBJ2-7; 7 bases are shared with TRBD1. After removal of 2 bases from V and 4 bases from J, the junction contained 8 bases not matched to a gene. The CDR3 has 15 residues. Germline V gene lookup returns CDR1 ENHRY and CDR2 SYGVKD. CDR3 residues: CAISEGRDRAYEQYF. CDR3 nucleotides: TGTGCCATCAGTGAGGGCCGTGACAGGGCTTACGAGCAGTACTTC.

The chain combines TRBV6-1 with TRBJ2-7; 8 bases are shared with TRBD1. Per the germline V gene, CDR1 is MNHNS and CDR2 is SASEGT. This CDR3 contains 14 residues. J was trimmed by 7 bases and V by 6 bases; bases with no gene match: 11. The CDR3 sequence is CASRPIPGGWEQYF. CDR3 nucleotide sequence: TGTGCCAGCAGGCCCATACCAGGGGGCTGGGAGCAGTACTTC.